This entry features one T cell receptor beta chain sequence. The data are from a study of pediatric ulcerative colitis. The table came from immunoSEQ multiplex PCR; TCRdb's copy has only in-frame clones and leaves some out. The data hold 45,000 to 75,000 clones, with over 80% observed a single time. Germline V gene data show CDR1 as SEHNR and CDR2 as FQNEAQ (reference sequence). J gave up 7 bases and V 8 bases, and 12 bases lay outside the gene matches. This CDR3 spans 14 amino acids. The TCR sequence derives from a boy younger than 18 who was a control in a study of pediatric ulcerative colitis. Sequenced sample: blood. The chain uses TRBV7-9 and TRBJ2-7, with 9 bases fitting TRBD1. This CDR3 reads CASVSGTGIPEQYF. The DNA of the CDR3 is TGTGCCAGCGTGTCCGGGACAGGGATTCCGGAGCAGTACTTC.